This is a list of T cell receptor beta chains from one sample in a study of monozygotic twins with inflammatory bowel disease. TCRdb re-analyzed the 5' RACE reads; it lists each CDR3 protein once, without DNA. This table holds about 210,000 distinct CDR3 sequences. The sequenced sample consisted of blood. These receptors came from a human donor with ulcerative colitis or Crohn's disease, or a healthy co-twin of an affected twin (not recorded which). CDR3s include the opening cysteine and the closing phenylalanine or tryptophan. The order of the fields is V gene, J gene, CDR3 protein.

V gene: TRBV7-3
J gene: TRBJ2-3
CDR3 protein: CASSLKSGGDTQYF

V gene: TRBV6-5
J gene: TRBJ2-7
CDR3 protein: CASSYTSAEASSYEQYF

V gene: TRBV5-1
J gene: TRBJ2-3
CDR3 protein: CASNPSSGTARDTQYF

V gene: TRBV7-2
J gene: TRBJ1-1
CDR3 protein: CASSAYSAPPMNTEAFF

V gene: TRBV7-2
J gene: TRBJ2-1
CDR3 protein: CASSKRLSSYNEQFF

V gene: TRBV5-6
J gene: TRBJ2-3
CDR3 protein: CASRLGLSTSTDTQYF

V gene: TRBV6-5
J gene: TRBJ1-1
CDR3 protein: CASSPRRETEAFF

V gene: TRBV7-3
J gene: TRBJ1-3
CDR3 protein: CASSRRVKTGNTIYF

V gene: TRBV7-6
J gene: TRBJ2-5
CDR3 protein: CASSLRPGWGETQYF

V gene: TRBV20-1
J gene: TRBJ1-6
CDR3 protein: CSAPSRDREKVYNSPLHF

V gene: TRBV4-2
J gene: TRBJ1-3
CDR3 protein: CASSQDPGEDTIYF

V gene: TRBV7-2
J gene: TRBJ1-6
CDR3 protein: CASSPWGDSPLHF

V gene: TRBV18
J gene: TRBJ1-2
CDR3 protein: CASSADGSYGYTF

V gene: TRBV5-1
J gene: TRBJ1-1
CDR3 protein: CASSMSQGGGTEAFF

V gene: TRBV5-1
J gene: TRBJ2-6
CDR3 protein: CASTLGGQAISGANVLTF

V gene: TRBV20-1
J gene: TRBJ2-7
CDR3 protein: CSALRTYEQYF

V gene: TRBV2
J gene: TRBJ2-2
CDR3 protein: CASRFGLTGELFF

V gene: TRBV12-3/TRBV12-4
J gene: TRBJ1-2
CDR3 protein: CASSLAGSKTNYGYTF

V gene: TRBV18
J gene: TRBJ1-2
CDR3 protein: CASSPVTGLYYGYTF

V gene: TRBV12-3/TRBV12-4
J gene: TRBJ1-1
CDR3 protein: CASSPGTDRAFF

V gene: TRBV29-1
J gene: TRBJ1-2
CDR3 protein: CSVETDTRGGYTF

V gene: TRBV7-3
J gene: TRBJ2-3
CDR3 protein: CASSPWASEDTQYF

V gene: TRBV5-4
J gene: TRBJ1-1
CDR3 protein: CASSFGAFSQTRGEAFF

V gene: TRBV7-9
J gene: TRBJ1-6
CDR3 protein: CASSPGRDSSYNSPLHF

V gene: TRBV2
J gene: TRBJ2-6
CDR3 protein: CASGGKGANVLTF

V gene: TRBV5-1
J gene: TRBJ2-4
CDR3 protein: CASSWGTSLENIQYF

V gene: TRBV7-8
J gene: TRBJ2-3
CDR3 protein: CASSLGTADTQYF

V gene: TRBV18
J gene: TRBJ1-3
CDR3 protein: CASSPTGAAGNTIYF

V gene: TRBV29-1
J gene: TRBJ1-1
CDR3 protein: CSVDGGETEAFF

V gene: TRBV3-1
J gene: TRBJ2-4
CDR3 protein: CASSQELLAGGPGIQYF

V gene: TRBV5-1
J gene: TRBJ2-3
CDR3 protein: CASSLGGPVTQYF

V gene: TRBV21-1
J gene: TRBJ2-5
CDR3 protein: CASRKPRRGDLRQETQYF

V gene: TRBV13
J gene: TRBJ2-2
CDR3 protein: CASSPEAGENTGELFF

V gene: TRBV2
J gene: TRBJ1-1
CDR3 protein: CASCLQGWDTEAFF